This is a list of T cell receptor beta chains from one sample in a study of naive and memory T cell subsets. MiXCR was run by TCRdb on the UMI-ligation and nested PCR reads, yielding one entry per CDR3 protein. The sample lists 120,000 or so distinct CDR3 sequences; 35% to 40% were seen once. Sequencing was carried out using central memory CD4+ T cells from blood. The receptors were gathered from a human donor in good health. Both conserved end residues are part of each CDR3.

J gene | V gene | CDR3 protein
TRBJ2-7 | TRBV3-1 | CASSHRTPSYEQYF
TRBJ2-7 | TRBV4-1 | CASSQESLAGALYF
TRBJ1-1 | TRBV7-9 | CASSLGRGKTEAFF
TRBJ1-5 | TRBV10-3 | CAIQAADNQPQHF
TRBJ2-1 | TRBV29-1 | CSVERVAGALGNEQFF
TRBJ2-7 | TRBV28 | CASSSLRTSVRGGEQYF
TRBJ1-1 | TRBV5-1 | CASSLTENTEAFF
TRBJ2-1 | TRBV6-5 | CASRRQLAGGGYNEQFF
TRBJ2-2 | TRBV6-1 | CASKRQANTGELFF
TRBJ2-7 | TRBV28 | CASITASGFKEQYF
TRBJ2-1 | TRBV9 | CASSVARGNEQFF
TRBJ2-1 | TRBV30 | CAWSVARLASQFF
TRBJ2-4 | TRBV29-1 | CSVGSRNIQYF
TRBJ2-1 | TRBV24-1 | CATSDTTRQSGEQFF
TRBJ2-1 | TRBV27 | CASKNAGTSNNEQFF
TRBJ2-2 | TRBV20-1 | CSAVREPNTGELFF
TRBJ1-3 | TRBV7-2 | CASSLGHRNTIYF
TRBJ2-1 | TRBV5-6 | CASSLARGRGREQFF
TRBJ2-2 | TRBV7-2 | CASRRRTSGYNTGELFF